This T cell receptor (beta chain) was retrieved from a study of blood T cell repertoires in COVID-19. Study as a whole: The origin of the acute and convalescent COVID-19 samples was the United States, Italy and Spain. In each case, the material was cDNA or gDNA derived from T cells, B-cell-depleted T cells, or PBMCs.

In the original processing: The assay estimated nucleated cells by amplifying reference gene primers. The assay was immunoSEQ multiplex PCR, and TCRdb's table has in-frame clones only and misses some. For V, J and clone size, that table is used; D and trimming come from the DNA. The table records approximately 290,000 clones, roughly 90% of them present only once. Germline V gene data show CDR1 as MNHNS and CDR2 as SASEGT. Deletions cut 3 bases from V and 2 bases from J, with 17 bases between. The CDR3 sequence is 16 residues long. The origin of this receptor is a young man with acute or convalescent COVID-19. The sequenced sample consisted of peripheral blood. The rearrangement uses TRBV6-1 and TRBJ2-7; possible D gene TRBD2, 6 bases. CDR3 residues: CASSDIWAGLTYEQYF. CDR3 coding DNA: TGTGCCAGCAGTGATATTTGGGCGGGACTGACCTACGAGCAGTACTTC.